The 3 T cell receptor beta chains below all came from one sample that was sequenced in a study of early T cells in non-severe SARS-CoV-2 infection. TCRdb fed the 5' RACE reads into MiXCR, producing one record per CDR3 protein. The sample has tens of thousands of distinct CDR3 sequences, over 9% seen once; the top ten hold 2.9%. The specimen was whole blood, collected at baseline. The receptors here all came from an adult who was a healthcare worker with PCR-confirmed SARS-CoV-2 infection or an uninfected control (not recorded which).

This clonotype came up many times. The chain employs TRBV20-1 and TRBJ2-5; the match to TRBD1 covers 7 bases. This CDR3 region has 13 residues. With 4 bases clipped from V and 1 base from J, the junction kept 3 bases outside the gene matches. CDR1 is DFQATT and CDR2 is SNEGSKA in the germline V gene (reference sequence). CDR3 sequence reads: CSAITGVQETQYF. The CDR3 coding sequence is TGCAGTGCTATTACAGGGGTCCAAGAGACCCAGTACTTC.

A few counts support this clonotype. The CDR3 is CSATDPGDPNANTGELFF. The DNA of the CDR3 is TGCAGTGCAACCGATCCGGGGGACCCCAACGCGAACACCGGGGAGCTGTTTTTT. The chain couples TRBV20-1 to TRBJ2-2, with a possible D match to TRBD2 (6 bases). CDR1 and CDR2 (germline): DFQATT, SNEGSKA (reference sequence). Trimming stripped 6 bases from V and 0 bases from J, with 23 bases between. This CDR3 is 18 amino acids long.

This clonotype was seen many times. V gene TRBV12-3 or TRBV12-4 combines with J gene TRBJ1-1; 7 bases map to TRBD1. This CDR3 spans 14 amino acids. J was trimmed by 3 bases and V by 6 bases; bases with no gene match: 7. The CDR3 DNA is TGTGCCAGCAGCAACCGGGACAGTTACACTGAAGCTTTCTTT. This translates into CASSNRDSYTEAFF.